Listed below are T cell receptor beta chains from one sample, sequenced in a study of cytomegalovirus exposure and HLA in healthy donors. The assay was immunoSEQ multiplex PCR, and TCRdb's table has in-frame clones only and misses some. The sample has some 100,000 clones; roughly 76% are singletons. Material for sequencing was PBMCs. The receptors were sampled from a woman aged 50 to 60 in good health and CMV-seropositive. Each CDR3 is given with its conserved first and last residue. Each record gives: D gene, J gene, clone size, V gene, CDR3 protein, CDR3 DNA. D genes are given only for firm matches. Not all rows give a size; the values are once, few, many and, for expanded clones, a class.

>TRBD1|TRBJ2-5|.|TRBV18
CASSRLTDRGQQTQYF
TGTGCCAGCTCACGACTAACGGACAGGGGGCAACAGACCCAGTACTTC
>TRBD2|TRBJ2-5|.|TRBV5-1
CASRGTSGRTETQYF
TGCGCCAGCCGAGGGACTAGCGGGAGAACGGAGACCCAGTACTTC
>.|TRBJ1-2|.|TRBV5-4
CASGAGDSVSYGYTF
TGTGCCAGCGGTGCAGGGGATTCTGTTAGCTATGGCTACACCTTC
>TRBD1|TRBJ2-2|few|TRBV2
CASGLTGATRGELFF
TGTGCCAGCGGGCTGACAGGGGCCACAAGAGGGGAGCTGTTTTTT
>.|TRBJ1-1|.|TRBV5-4
CASSWRGNTEAFF
TGTGCCAGCAGTTGGCGGGGGAACACTGAAGCTTTCTTT
>.|TRBJ1-5|.|TRBV7-2
CASSLAPGSNQPQHF
TGTGCCAGCAGCTTAGCGCCGGGTAGCAATCAGCCCCAGCATTTT
>TRBD2|TRBJ2-7|.|TRBV7-9
CSSSLRGTSGPYEQYF
TGTTCCAGCAGCTTACGAGGGACTAGCGGGCCCTACGAGCAGTACTTC
>TRBD1|TRBJ1-1|.|TRBV6-6
CASSPRTGGVNTEAFF
TGTGCCAGCAGTCCCCGGACAGGAGGTGTGAACACTGAAGCTTTCTTT
>.|TRBJ2-7|.|TRBV5-6
CASSLVTGAGRQYF
TGTGCCAGCAGCTTGGTTACTGGGGCCGGGAGACAGTACTTC
>TRBD1|TRBJ1-5|.|TRBV16
CASSQPGQGELSSQPQHF
TGTGCCAGCAGCCAACCGGGACAGGGGGAACTAAGTAGTCAGCCCCAGCATTTT
>.|TRBJ2-2|.|TRBV5-4
CASRRDGTNTGELFF
TGTGCCAGCAGGCGAGACGGGACTAACACCGGGGAGCTGTTTTTT
>TRBD2|TRBJ2-5|.|TRBV7-3
CASSLAGRQETQYF
TGTGCCAGCAGCTTGGCCGGGAGGCAAGAGACCCAGTACTTC
>TRBD1|TRBJ1-2|once|TRBV4-3
CASSLDRGSNYGYTF
TGCGCCAGCAGCCTTGACAGGGGGAGTAACTATGGCTACACCTTC
>TRBD2|TRBJ2-5|.|TRBV5-4
CASSFGRVQETQYF
TGTGCCAGCAGCTTTGGGAGGGTACAAGAGACCCAGTACTTC
>.|TRBJ2-5|.|TRBV29-1
CSVELGQTQYF
TGCAGCGTTGAGTTGGGCCAGACCCAGTACTTC
>TRBD1|TRBJ2-5|.|TRBV5-3
CARSQGQASRTQYF
TGTGCCAGAAGCCAGGGACAGGCCTCCCGGACCCAGTACTTC
>.|TRBJ1-5|.|TRBV9
CASSVGGFNQPQHF
TGTGCCAGCAGCGTAGGAGGCTTCAATCAGCCCCAGCATTTT
>TRBD1|TRBJ2-1|.|TRBV6-5
CASTNRGSYNEQFF
TGTGCCAGCACTAACAGGGGCTCCTACAATGAGCAGTTCTTC
>TRBD1|TRBJ2-1|.|TRBV5-4
CASSFLGQEYNEQFF
TGTGCCAGCAGCTTCTTAGGACAGGAGTACAATGAACAGTTCTTC
>TRBD2|TRBJ2-5|.|TRBV4-2
CASSLTGTSGGSWDGETQYF
TGTGCCAGCAGCCTTACCGGTACTAGCGGGGGGTCCTGGGACGGCGAGACCCAGTACTTC
>.|TRBJ1-1|.|TRBV14
CASSQGQNTEAFF
TGTGCCAGCAGCCAAGGACAGAACACTGAAGCTTTCTTT
>TRBD1|TRBJ2-7|few|TRBV19
CASSSPGQGSYEQYF
TGTGCCAGTAGTAGCCCGGGACAGGGTTCCTACGAGCAGTACTTC
>.|TRBJ2-7|.|TRBV6-6
CASIGRVPYEQYF
TGTGCCAGCATCGGCAGGGTACCCTACGAGCAGTACTTC
>TRBD1|TRBJ1-4|once|TRBV9
CASSGQDREKLFF
TGTGCCAGCAGCGGGCAGGACAGGGAAAAACTGTTTTTT
>TRBD1|TRBJ1-2|.|TRBV5-1
CASSGSGTGSNGYTF
TGCGCCAGCAGCGGTTCCGGGACAGGGAGTAATGGCTACACCTTC
>TRBD2|TRBJ2-1|.|TRBV7-3
CASSQTGGLANDEQFF
TGTGCCAGCAGTCAAACGGGAGGTCTAGCGAACGATGAGCAGTTCTTC
>.|TRBJ2-5|.|TRBV2
CASKGEGGGRETQYF
TGTGCCAGCAAGGGGGAGGGGGGCGGTAGGGAGACCCAGTACTTC
>.|TRBJ2-4|.|TRBV18
CASSPLRAKNIQYF
TGTGCCAGCTCACCTCTGAGAGCCAAAAACATTCAGTACTTC
>TRBD1|TRBJ2-2|.|TRBV13
CASSRDRGRTGELFF
TGTGCCAGCAGTCGGGACAGGGGGCGTACCGGGGAGCTGTTTTTT
>.|TRBJ2-3|.|TRBV6-5
CASTPTSQADTQYF
TGTGCCAGCACCCCCACTAGTCAGGCAGATACGCAGTATTTT
>TRBD1|TRBJ2-6|.|TRBV6-4
CAKPLWGQGVSGANGLTF
TGTGCCAAGCCTCTCTGGGGACAGGGGGTCTCTGGGGCCAACGGCCTGACTTTC
>.|TRBJ2-5|.|TRBV10-3
CATGGQQETQYF
TGTGCCACAGGTGGACAGCAAGAGACCCAGTACTTC